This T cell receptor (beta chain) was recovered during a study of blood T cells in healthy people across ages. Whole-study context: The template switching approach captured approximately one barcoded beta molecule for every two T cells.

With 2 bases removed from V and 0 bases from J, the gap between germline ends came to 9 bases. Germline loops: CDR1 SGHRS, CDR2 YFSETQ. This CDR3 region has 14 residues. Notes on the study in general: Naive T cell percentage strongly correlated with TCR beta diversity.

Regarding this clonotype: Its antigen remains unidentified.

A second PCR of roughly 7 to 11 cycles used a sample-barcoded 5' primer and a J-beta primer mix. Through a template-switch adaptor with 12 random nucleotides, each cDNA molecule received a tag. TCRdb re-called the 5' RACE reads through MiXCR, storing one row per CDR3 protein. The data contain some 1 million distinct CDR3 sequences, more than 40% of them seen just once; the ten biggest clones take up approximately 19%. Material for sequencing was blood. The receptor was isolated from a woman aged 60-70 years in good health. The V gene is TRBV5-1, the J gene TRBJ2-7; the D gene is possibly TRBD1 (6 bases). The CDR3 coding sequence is TGCGCCAGCAGCTTCACAGGGCTCTCCTACGAGCAGTACTTC. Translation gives CASSFTGLSYEQYF.